This TCR beta chain is drawn from a study of shared clonotypes between healthy human individuals. Study-wide results and caveats: Sorted-subset samples were not fully sequenced, rarefaction indicated. The donor pool, a small one, limited the genetic and exposure-history diversity represented.

On this clone: What it recognizes is unknown.

This CDR3 spans 15 amino acids. Deletions cut 4 bases from V and 1 base from J, with 11 bases between. The germline gives CDR1 LNHDA, CDR2 SQIVND (reference sequence). The table came from immunoSEQ multiplex PCR; TCRdb's copy has only in-frame clones and leaves some out. The profile shows 2 million to 2.5 million clones, more than 85% of them singletons. The sequenced sample was naive CD4+ T cells from PBMCs. Subset specified: CD45RA+ positively selected. The clonotype comes from a man aged 18 to 35 in good health. Some clones in this sample may be carry-over from other donors' samples. The chain joins TRBV19 to TRBJ1-5; D is uncertain. CDR3 nucleotides: TGTGCCAGTAGTACTCCGGGTGGCAGCAATCAGCCCCAGCATTTT. Translated, it gives CASSTPGGSNQPQHF.